The 27 T cell receptor beta chains presented below share a single source sample, sequenced in a study of blood T cell repertoires in COVID-19. Assay used: immunoSEQ multiplex PCR; TCRdb lists only in-frame clones, some missing. The sample shows 190,000 or so clones, approximately 86% of them seen only once. The source material was peripheral blood. The receptor set was obtained from a woman aged 80 or older with acute or convalescent COVID-19.

V and J are TRBV25-1 and TRBJ1-1; TRBD1 agrees at 10 bases. Germline V CDR1 and CDR2: MGHDK, SYGVNS. This CDR3 contains 15 residues. V shed 5 bases, J shed 3 bases, and the junction held 6 bases outside the gene matches. CDR3 bases: TGTGCCAGCAGTCCCCGACAGGGGGCTTACACTGAAGCTTTCTTT. Translated: CASSPRQGAYTEAFF.

This clone showed up just once. The V gene is TRBV18, the J gene TRBJ1-1; D gene unclear. The CDR3 is made up of 14 amino acids. Germline-derived CDR1 and CDR2 are KGHSH and LQKENI. Trimming took off 3 bases at V and 3 bases at J, with 11 bases between the two ends. The CDR3 protein is CASSPNAGDTEAFF. For the CDR3, the DNA is TGTGCCAGCTCACCTAACGCGGGCGACACTGAAGCTTTCTTT.

The chain employs TRBV7-2 and TRBJ1-6; 8 bases are shared with TRBD1. Trimming took 1 base from V and 0 from J; bases not matched to a gene: 8. This CDR3 contains 19 residues. Germline-derived CDR1 and CDR2 are SGHTA and FQGNSA. In DNA form, the CDR3 reads TGTGCCAGCAGCTTAGTCGTGGCAGGGGGCTTCTCCTATAATTCACCCCTCCACTTT. Its translation is CASSLVVAGGFSYNSPLHF.

The rearrangement joins TRBV19 to TRBJ1-3; D ambiguous. V gave up 2 bases and J gave up 2 bases, with 10 bases separating them. Germline assignment: CDR1 LNHDA and CDR2 SQIVND (reference sequence). The CDR3 has 15 amino acids. CDR3 amino acids: CASSIPGSPGNTIYF. The DNA of the CDR3 is TGTGCCAGTAGTATACCGGGGAGCCCTGGAAACACCATATATTTT.

The genes are TRBV6-2 or TRBV6-3 and TRBJ2-5, with D tentatively TRBD1 (7 bases). Germline V gene lookup returns CDR1 MNHEY and CDR2 SVGEGT. There are 15 residues in the CDR3. Trimming took 6 bases from V and 0 from J, leaving 14 bases between them. The CDR3 DNA reads as TGTGCCAGCAGCCGTCTCAGGGGGGACCAAGAGACCCAGTACTTC. Its translation is CASSRLRGDQETQYF.

The chain links TRBV19 to TRBJ1-2, with TRBD1 as a possible D gene (6 bases). The CDR3 extends over 13 amino acids. Trimming stripped 7 bases from V and 5 bases from J, with 14 bases between. The germline V gene has CDR1 LNHDA and CDR2 SQIVND (reference sequence). CDR3 DNA sequence: TGTGCCAGTAAATCTTGGACAGCGTATGGCTACACCTTC. Translation: CASKSWTAYGYTF.

This clone was observed a single time. The chain couples TRBV2 to TRBJ1-4; TRBD1 is a possible D gene (5 bases). The CDR3 sequence is 13 residues long. Deletions cut 7 bases from V and 8 bases from J, with 14 bases between. Germline V lookup: CDR1 SNHLY, CDR2 FYNNEI. The CDR3, as DNA: TGTGCCAGCATTGCAGGGCAAGGGGAAAAACTGTTTTTT. Protein sequence: CASIAGQGEKLFF.

The chain links TRBV5-1 to TRBJ1-4, with a tentative D call TRBD1 (6 bases). This CDR3 contains 14 residues. The germline gives CDR1 SGHRS, CDR2 YFSETQ. Trimming cost V 0 bases and J 8 bases, with 11 bases left between them. As DNA, the CDR3 is TGCGCCAGCAGCTTGGAAGGGGGAAGAGAAAAACTGTTTTTT. Translating it yields CASSLEGGREKLFF.

The CDR3 reads CASSLPGETQYF. CDR3 coding DNA: TGCGCCAGCAGCCTCCCAGGAGAGACCCAGTACTTC. V and J are TRBV5-1 and TRBJ2-5; D not certain. Germline V gene data show CDR1 as SGHRS and CDR2 as YFSETQ. The CDR3 contains 12 residues. With 4 bases removed from V and 4 bases from J, the gap between germline ends came to 8 bases.

The rearrangement uses TRBV5-4 and TRBJ1-1; possibly TRBD1 for D (5 bases). The germline V gene has CDR1 SGHNT and CDR2 YYREEE (reference sequence). V was trimmed by 4 bases and J by 5 bases, leaving 12 bases between them. CDR3 length equals 13 residues. In DNA form, the CDR3 reads TGTGCCAGCAGCGCTCCTAGGGGAACTGAAGCTTTCTTT. It encodes CASSAPRGTEAFF.

A single count supports this clone. The gene calls are TRBV7-3 and TRBJ2-3; a weak D match, TRBD2 (6 bases). CDR3 length: 16 residues. The germline V and J ends were trimmed by 0 bases and 6 bases, with 16 bases remaining between them. The V gene's germline CDR1 is SGHTA and CDR2 FQGTGA. In nucleotides, the CDR3 is TGTGCCAGCAGCTTAACGACTCCCGGGAGAGGGGATACGCAGTATTTT. Protein: CASSLTTPGRGDTQYF.

This sequence joins TRBV5-4 and TRBJ2-3; a weak D match, TRBD1 (5 bases). This CDR3 comprises 16 residues. V dropped 0 bases and J dropped 5 bases, with 16 bases sitting between them. Germline V lookup: CDR1 SGHNT, CDR2 YYREEE (reference sequence). The CDR3 DNA reads TGTGCCAGCAGCTTGGCAGGGTATATCGGTGGAGATACGCAGTATTTT. Translating it yields CASSLAGYIGGDTQYF.

This clone was counted between two and nine times. The chain is built from TRBV20-1 and TRBJ2-5, with D uncertain. V lost 6 bases and J lost 3, with 8 bases in between. The CDR3 extends over 11 amino acids. Germline-derived CDR1 and CDR2 are DFQATT and SNEGSKA (reference sequence). The DNA for the CDR3 is TGCAGTGCCTTTTTAAAAGAGACCCAGTACTTC. This gives the protein CSAFLKETQYF.

V and J are TRBV7-2 and TRBJ2-3; 8 nucleotides line up with TRBD2. CDR3 length: 16 amino acids. CDR1 and CDR2 (germline): SGHTA, FQGNSA. Germline trimming cut 5 bases from V and 4 bases from J; bases unmatched to any gene: 11. The CDR3 DNA follows: TGTGCCAGCAGCCCGAGGGTGGCGGGGGGACCAGATACGCAGTATTTT. Translation gives CASSPRVAGGPDTQYF. Full variable domain (remainder filled in from reference TRBV7-2 and TRBJ2-3): GAGVSQSPSNKVTEKGKDVELRCDPISGHTALYWYRQSLGQGLEFLIYFQGNSAPDKSGLPSDRFSAERTGGSVSTLTIQRTQQEDSAVYLCASSPRVAGGPDTQYFGPGTRLTVL.

The genes are TRBV11-2 and TRBJ2-2; TRBD2 matches 8 bases. CDR1 and CDR2 from the germline V gene are SGHAT and FQNNGV. This CDR3 spans 15 amino acids. J was trimmed by 5 bases and V by 5 bases; bases with no gene match: 7. CDR3 DNA sequence: TGTGCCAGCAGCGATCTAGCGGGCGATACCGGGGAGCTGTTTTTT. This codes for CASSDLAGDTGELFF.

The genes are TRBV6-6 and TRBJ1-1, with D perhaps matching TRBD1 (5 bases). Germline CDR1 reads MNHNY; CDR2 reads SVGAGI (reference sequence). Trimming cost V 2 bases and J 2 bases, with 9 bases left between them. The CDR3 sequence is 14 residues long. CDR3 residues: CASSYHRLNTEAFF. CDR3 coding DNA: TGTGCCAGCAGTTACCACAGGTTAAACACTGAAGCTTTCTTT.

The chain employs TRBV29-1 and TRBJ2-1, with D unresolved. CDR3 size: 11 residues. CDR1 and CDR2 (germline): SQVTM, ANQGSEA. The V gene lost 4 bases and the J gene lost 8 bases, with 9 bases spanning the gap. The DNA of the CDR3 is TGCAGCGTTGGTCGTACTGATGAGCAGTTCTTC. It encodes CSVGRTDEQFF.

This clone was observed a handful of times. This CDR3 is also generated by other DNA sequences in the sample. The chain links TRBV6-2 or TRBV6-3 to TRBJ1-5; 7 bases are shared with TRBD1. From germline, CDR1 is MNHEY and CDR2 SVGEGT. With V trimmed by 0 bases and J by 7 bases, 3 bases remained unmatched. The CDR3 sequence is 14 residues long. DNA of the CDR3: TGTGCCAGCAGTTACTCAGGGGGCGGGCAGCCCCAGCATTTT. Translating it yields CASSYSGGGQPQHF.

The chain couples TRBV24-1 to TRBJ1-2; 9 bases match TRBD1. V lost 7 bases, J lost 6 bases, and 5 bases stayed unmatched. This CDR3 has 13 amino acids. The germline gives CDR1 KGHDR, CDR2 SFDVKD. CDR3 loop: CATSLQGADGYTF. The CDR3 nucleotides are TGTGCCACCAGCTTACAGGGGGCCGATGGCTACACCTTC.

The rearrangement joins TRBV11-2 to TRBJ1-2; 8 bases are shared with TRBD1. The CDR3 contains 13 residues. CDR1 SGHAT and CDR2 FQNNGV come from the germline V gene. V trimming: 6 bases; J trimming: 6 bases; junction bases outside the gene matches: 6. CDR3 sequence (DNA): TGTGCCAGCAGTCCCGGACAGGGCAATGGCTACACCTTC. This codes for CASSPGQGNGYTF.

The genes are TRBV7-2 and TRBJ1-5, with 8 positions matching TRBD1. V gave up 3 bases and J gave up 6 bases; unmatched junction bases: 1. The CDR3 runs to 13 residues. Germline V lookup: CDR1 SGHTA, CDR2 FQGNSA. The CDR3 nucleotides are TGTGCCAGCAGCTTCAGGGGGCCTCAGCCCCAGCATTTT. The encoded protein is CASSFRGPQPQHF.

This rearrangement joins TRBV10-3 to TRBJ2-7; 12 positions match TRBD2. The CDR3 runs 15 residues. Germline lookup yields CDR1 ENHRY and CDR2 SYGVKD. The junction had 6 bases not matched to a gene; V was cut back by 6 bases and J by 3 bases. The CDR3 region is CAISGLAGPNYEQYF. The CDR3 DNA is TGTGCCATCAGCGGACTAGCGGGACCTAACTACGAGCAGTACTTC.

This chain connects TRBV5-1 to TRBJ1-5, with D tentatively TRBD1 (6 bases). The ends were cut back, 0 bases at V and 2 bases at J, with 12 bases in the middle. The germline CDR1 and CDR2 sequences are SGHRS and YFSETQ. This CDR3 has 16 residues. The CDR3 sequence: CASSLAGGDGNQPQHF. The CDR3 DNA reads as TGCGCCAGCAGCTTGGCGGGGGGCGATGGCAATCAGCCCCAGCATTTT.

V usage is TRBV29-1 and J usage is TRBJ2-1; a weak D match, TRBD1 (6 bases). The V end lost 4 bases, the J end lost 5 bases, and 12 bases lay between the germline ends. CDR1 and CDR2 (germline): SQVTM, ANQGSEA. This CDR3 spans 13 amino acids. CDR3 in amino acids: CSVGQGLNNEQFF. The CDR3, as DNA: TGCAGCGTTGGCCAGGGGTTAAACAATGAGCAGTTCTTC.

The chain combines TRBV10-3 with TRBJ2-7, with a weak D call TRBD2 (6 bases). The CDR3 extends over 15 amino acids. The V end was cut by 0 bases, the J end by 3 bases, with 12 bases between. Germline V gene lookup returns CDR1 ENHRY and CDR2 SYGVKD. The CDR3 is CAISESGGGNYEQYF. The DNA of the CDR3 is TGTGCCATCAGTGAGTCCGGGGGTGGAAACTACGAGCAGTACTTC.

This rearrangement joins TRBV7-8 to TRBJ1-1; 8 bases map to TRBD1. V lost 3 bases to trimming and J lost 0 bases; unmatched junction nucleotides: 3. The CDR3 spans 15 residues. The germline gives CDR1 SGHVS, CDR2 FQNEAQ. The chain's CDR3 is CASSLGTGLNTEAFF. CDR3 bases: TGTGCCAGCAGCTTGGGGACAGGTTTGAACACTGAAGCTTTCTTT.

The J gene is TRBJ2-7, the V gene TRBV5-6; D gene unclear. The V end was cut by 0 bases, the J end by 6 bases, with 13 bases between. The CDR3 loop spans 14 amino acids. CDR1 is SGHDT, CDR2 YYEEEE, per germline. CDR3 sequence reads: CASSLGTRGFEQYF. As DNA, the CDR3 is TGTGCCAGCAGCTTGGGTACGCGAGGCTTCGAGCAGTACTTC.